These T cell receptor beta chains were read from a single sample in a study of blood T cell repertoires in COVID-19. Some clones are missing from TCRdb's copy, which holds only in-frame ones; the method was immunoSEQ multiplex PCR. The data show roughly 96,000 clones, roughly four fifths seen once. Sequenced sample: peripheral blood. Receptors were obtained from a man between 60 and 75 years old with acute or convalescent COVID-19. The CDR3 runs from the conserved cysteine through the conserved F or W. D genes are given only for firm matches. The size of a clone is reported for some rows only, either as once, few or many, or as a class for expanded clones.

CDR3 | DNA | J | size | D | V
CASSLVGQGGQPQHF | TGTGCCAGCAGCTTGGTCGGACAGGGTGGACAGCCCCAGCATTTT | TRBJ1-5 | . | TRBD1 | TRBV5-5
CSVEEGREQFF | TGCAGCGTTGAAGAGGGGCGGGAGCAGTTCTTC | TRBJ2-1 | . | . | TRBV29-1
CASSSPGGGANVLTF | TGTGCCAGCAGTTCTCCCGGCGGTGGGGCCAACGTCCTGACTTTC | TRBJ2-6 | . | . | TRBV6-5
CASSIISTSGRSDTQYF | TGTGCCAGTAGTATAATCTCGACTAGCGGGAGGTCAGATACGCAGTATTTT | TRBJ2-3 | . | TRBD2 | TRBV19
CASSFRQSGSGNTIYF | TGTGCCAGCAGCTTTCGACAGTCCGGCTCTGGAAACACCATATATTTT | TRBJ1-3 | . | . | TRBV7-2
CASSPSVVNTEAFF | TGTGCCAGCAGCCCTTCGGTGGTGAACACTGAAGCTTTCTTT | TRBJ1-1 | many | . | TRBV5-4
CASVGDRFNEKLFF | TGTGCCTCCGTAGGGGACAGATTTAATGAAAAACTGTTTTTT | TRBJ1-4 | . | TRBD1 | TRBV2
CASCDRGNSPLHF | TGTGCCAGCTGCGACAGAGGTAACTCACCCCTCCACTTT | TRBJ1-6 | once | . | TRBV7-2
CASSLGRTSGVSTDTQYF | TGCGCCAGCAGCTTGGGGCGGACTAGCGGGGTTAGCACAGATACGCAGTATTTT | TRBJ2-3 | once | TRBD2 | TRBV5-1
CASSSMGHNEQFF | TGTGCCAGCAGCTCGATGGGCCACAATGAGCAGTTCTTC | TRBJ2-1 | . | . | TRBV7-9
CASSWVGRTDTQYF | TGTGCCAGCAGCTGGGTAGGGAGAACAGATACGCAGTATTTT | TRBJ2-3 | once | . | TRBV7-8
CASSYPSGGIYGYTF | TGTGCCAGCAGTTACCCCTCGGGGGGCATCTATGGCTACACCTTC | TRBJ1-2 | . | . | TRBV6-5
CASIITGTGELFF | TGTGCCAGCATCATCACAGGGACCGGGGAGCTGTTTTTT | TRBJ2-2 | once | . | TRBV12-3/TRBV12-4
CASSLLNTRGATDTQYF | TGTGCCAGCAGTTTATTAAATACGCGGGGGGCCACAGATACGCAGTATTTT | TRBJ2-3 | . | TRBD2 | TRBV27
CASSVSSGENIQYF | TGTGCCAGCAGCGTATCTAGCGGGGAGAACATTCAGTACTTC | TRBJ2-4 | once | TRBD2 | TRBV9
CASSRTGGDYGYTF | TGTGCCAGTAGTCGTACAGGGGGGGACTATGGCTACACCTTC | TRBJ1-2 | . | TRBD1 | TRBV19
CASSPPRTDRVGGYTF | TGTGCCAGCTCACCACCAAGAACGGACAGGGTTGGCGGCTACACCTTC | TRBJ1-2 | . | TRBD1 | TRBV18
CASSIYPGELFF | TGTGCCAGTAGTATTTATCCCGGGGAGCTGTTTTTT | TRBJ2-2 | . | . | TRBV19
CASSPVAGSGNEKLFF | TGTGCCAGCTCACCAGTCGCCGGGTCGGGTAATGAAAAACTGTTTTTT | TRBJ1-4 | . | . | TRBV18
CASSIEGALTANYGYTF | TGTGCCAGTAGTATAGAGGGGGCCCTAACAGCTAACTATGGCTACACCTTC | TRBJ1-2 | . | . | TRBV19
CASSPGQGSHRGEAFF | TGTGCCAGCAGTCCGGGACAGGGGTCTCATAGAGGTGAAGCTTTCTTT | TRBJ1-1 | few | TRBD1 | TRBV6-2/TRBV6-3
CATSDSRQGSWANVLTF | TGTGCCACCAGTGACTCCCGACAGGGCTCTTGGGCCAACGTCCTGACTTTC | TRBJ2-6 | . | TRBD1 | TRBV24-1
CASSRRIGELFF | TGTGCCAGTAGTAGGAGGATCGGGGAGCTGTTTTTT | TRBJ2-2 | . | . | TRBV19
CASSSIQGNTEAFF | TGTGCCAGTAGTAGCATACAGGGGAACACTGAAGCTTTCTTT | TRBJ1-1 | few | . | TRBV19
CAWRRHLNTEAFF | TGTGCCTGGAGGCGGCATTTGAACACTGAAGCTTTCTTT | TRBJ1-1 | . | . | TRBV30
CASSTGTGEQYF | TGTGCCAGCAGTACCGGGACAGGCGAGCAGTACTTC | TRBJ2-7 | . | TRBD1 | TRBV6-6
CASSPGPGQGPYEQYF | TGTGCCAGCTCACCTGGCCCGGGACAGGGCCCCTACGAGCAGTACTTC | TRBJ2-7 | few | TRBD1 | TRBV18
CASSESGYRNSPLHF | TGTGCCAGCAGTGAAAGCGGCTATAGGAATTCACCCCTCCACTTT | TRBJ1-6 | . | . | TRBV6-1
CASSRNPGTYGYTF | TGTGCCAGCAGCCGAAATCCAGGAACCTATGGCTACACCTTC | TRBJ1-2 | . | . | TRBV3-1/TRBV3-2
CASSSLAAQETQYF | TGTGCCAGCAGTTCCCTAGCGGCCCAAGAGACCCAGTACTTC | TRBJ2-5 | . | TRBD2 | TRBV27
CASSQPLGTGSYNEQFF | TGCGCCAGCAGCCAACCCTTAGGGACAGGGTCCTACAATGAGCAGTTCTTC | TRBJ2-1 | . | TRBD1 | TRBV4-1